This TCR beta chain was retrieved from a study of CD8+ T cells in alopecia areata. The CDR3 runs to 16 residues. Looked up from germline, CDR1 is SGHTA and CDR2 is FQGNSA. The trim removed 1 base at V and 5 bases at J, leaving 7 bases unmatched. TCR sequencing used cDNA made by reverse transcription of extracted RNA. Measured with immunoSEQ multiplex PCR; TCRdb has only the in-frame clones, and not every one. Among 150,000 to 200,000 clones, around 55% were seen once, and the ten largest hold about 4.4%. This clone was observed a handful of times. This chain connects TRBV7-2 to TRBJ2-4, with 8 bases aligning to TRBD2. Source material: CD4+ T cells sorted from blood. This TCR came from a human donor in good health. The CDR3 coding sequence is TGTGCCAGCAGCTTAGATGGTAGCGGGGTTCAAAACATTCAGTACTTC. It codes for CASSLDGSGVQNIQYF.